This TCR beta chain came from a study of early T cells in non-severe SARS-CoV-2 infection. Each CDR3 protein is one row after TCRdb ran MiXCR on the 5' RACE reads. The sample gives 25,000 to 35,000 distinct CDR3 sequences, around 5% of which show up once; about 3.5% is in the top ten. This clonotype has a count of ten or more. Material for sequencing was whole blood. This clonotype was obtained from an adult who was a healthcare worker with PCR-confirmed SARS-CoV-2 infection or an uninfected control (not recorded which).

The CDR3 DNA sequence: TGTGCCACCAGTGACACGCGAGGAGGAGATACGCAGTATTTT. This gives the protein CATSDTRGGDTQYF. The J gene is TRBJ2-3, the V gene TRBV24-1; D possibly corresponds to TRBD2 (5 bases). Germline V gene lookup returns CDR1 KGHDR and CDR2 SFDVKD. This CDR3 comprises 14 residues. V was shortened by 4 bases and J by 5 bases, with 12 bases between the two germline ends.